This TCR beta chain was recovered during a study of neurological immune-mediated disorders. This clonotype was observed many times. The antigen is undetermined. The V segment lost 4 bases and the J segment 9 bases; nucleotides outside the gene matches: 7. CDR1 and CDR2 from the germline V gene are SGHRS and YFSETQ. The CDR3 length is 13 residues. Findings and caveats of the study: The greatest TCR clonal expansion occurred in HTLV-1-associated myelopathy and the least in multiple sclerosis, which fell below healthy controls.

cDNA was made by 5'RACE with 10-nucleotide random UMIs. MiXCR, applied by TCRdb to the 5' RACE reads, yields one record per CDR3 protein. The sample gives approximately 40,000 distinct CDR3 sequences, roughly 4.8% of which show up once; roughly 9% is in the top ten. Use was made of roughly 980,000 CD4+ or CD8+ T cells in sorted libraries. The TCR originated in a young man in good health. The sequencing input was CD4+ T cells from blood. The gene calls are TRBV5-1 and TRBJ2-1; 7 nucleotides align to TRBD1. For the CDR3, the DNA is TGCGCCAGCAGCCCAGACAGGGACGGTGAGCAGTTCTTC. Translated, it gives CASSPDRDGEQFF.